Listed below are T cell receptor beta chains from one sample, sequenced in a study of sequential checkpoint blockade in melanoma. Profiled with immunoSEQ multiplex PCR; TCRdb holds only in-frame clones, not every one. This table has about 4,900 clones, around 40% appearing once. Sequenced material: tumor tissue (inferred from file names), taken from a patient given nivolumab and ipilimumab in sequence. All receptors come from a human donor with melanoma. Each CDR3 is given with its conserved first and last residue. D genes are given only for firm matches. Some rows have no size entry. The others give once, few or many, or a class for an expanded clone.

clone_size,j_call,d_call,v_call,cdr3_aa,cdr3_nt
NA,TRBJ2-7,TRBD1,TRBV28,CASSSNLLGTEGYEQYF,TGTGCCAGCAGTTCCAACCTACTGGGGACAGAGGGCTACGAGCAGTACTTC
NA,TRBJ1-4,TRBD1,TRBV19,CASSINRGLEEKLFF,TGTGCCAGTAGTATTAACAGGGGGCTCGAGGAAAAACTGTTTTTT
NA,TRBJ2-7,TRBD1,TRBV30,CAWEGTGVGEQYF,TGTGCCTGGGAGGGGACAGGGGTGGGCGAGCAGTACTTC
NA,TRBJ2-7,TRBD1,TRBV5-1,CASSRGQGVSYEQYF,TGCGCCAGCAGCAGGGGACAGGGCGTCTCCTACGAGCAGTACTTC
few,TRBJ2-1,NA,TRBV28,CASSQQSWRQFF,TGTGCCAGCAGTCAACAGTCTTGGAGGCAGTTCTTC
NA,TRBJ2-2,NA,TRBV12-5,CASQGSGGELFF,TGTGCCAGCCAGGGGTCAGGCGGGGAGCTGTTTTTT
once,TRBJ2-7,NA,TRBV5-1,CASSAGDNQQYEQYF,TGCGCCAGCAGCGCAGGGGACAACCAGCAGTACGAGCAGTACTTC
NA,TRBJ2-7,TRBD1,TRBV28,CASSLGDRDSYEQYF,TGTGCCAGCAGTCTCGGGGACAGGGACTCCTACGAGCAGTACTTC
NA,TRBJ2-7,TRBD1,TRBV23-1,CASSWRGQGGREQYF,TGCGCCAGCAGCTGGCGGGGACAGGGTGGACGCGAGCAGTACTTC
medium-sized,TRBJ1-1,TRBD1,TRBV7-6,CASMGQGVMNTEAFF,TGTGCCAGCATGGGACAGGGGGTAATGAACACTGAAGCTTTCTTT
few,TRBJ1-2,NA,TRBV28,CASSLGPWGGYTF,TGTGCCAGCAGTTTAGGACCCTGGGGCGGCTACACCTTC
few,TRBJ2-3,NA,TRBV6-8,CASRRDPDTQYF,TGTGCCAGCAGGCGGGACCCAGATACGCAGTATTTT
medium-sized,TRBJ2-7,NA,TRBV6-8,CAISAAVDFEQYF,TGTGCCATCAGTGCCGCTGTCGATTTCGAGCAGTACTTC